This T cell receptor beta chain was identified in a study of blood T cell repertoires in COVID-19. Sequenced by immunoSEQ multiplex PCR; TCRdb stores in-frame clones only, minus some. The table has around 190,000 clones, roughly 76% seen once. Germline assignment: CDR1 MGHDK and CDR2 SYGVNS. This CDR3 contains 14 residues. Trimming took 6 bases from V and 0 from J; bases not matched to a gene: 4. Sequencing was done on a sample of peripheral blood. The chain joins TRBV25-1 to TRBJ1-1, with 7 bases identical to TRBD1. This TCR derives from a woman aged 45 to 65 with active or convalescent COVID-19. CDR3 loop: CASRTGIMNTEAFF. CDR3 bases: TGTGCCAGCAGGACAGGGATAATGAACACTGAAGCTTTCTTT.